This T cell receptor beta chain was sequenced during a study of vaccination and CD4 T cells after COVID-19. Oncomine TCR Beta short-read sequencing was applied to DNA from cultured CD4+ T cells. One entry per CDR3 protein, called by TCRdb with MiXCR from the PCR reads. The sample comprises approximately 21,000 distinct CDR3 sequences, around 60% of which are singletons, and 13% rests with the top ten. Sample treatment: approximately nine-day PBMC culture with coronavirus spike peptide pools or control peptides (ViraFEST assay). Germline V gene sequence: CDR1 DFQATT, CDR2 SNEGSKA (reference sequence). V shed 6 bases and J 4 bases; nucleotides not matched to a gene: 4. The CDR3 runs to 13 residues. With respect to this clonotype: As yet, its antigen is unknown.

Here the sequenced sample was CD4+ T cells from blood, cultured in vitro, taken after SARS-CoV-2 vaccination. The sequence came from a human donor who received a COVID-19 vaccine. The chain has TRBV20-1 and TRBJ2-3, with 10 bases lining up with TRBD1. The CDR3 sequence: CSALGQGADTQYF. DNA of the CDR3: TGCAGTGCCCTCGGACAGGGGGCAGATACGCAGTATTTT.